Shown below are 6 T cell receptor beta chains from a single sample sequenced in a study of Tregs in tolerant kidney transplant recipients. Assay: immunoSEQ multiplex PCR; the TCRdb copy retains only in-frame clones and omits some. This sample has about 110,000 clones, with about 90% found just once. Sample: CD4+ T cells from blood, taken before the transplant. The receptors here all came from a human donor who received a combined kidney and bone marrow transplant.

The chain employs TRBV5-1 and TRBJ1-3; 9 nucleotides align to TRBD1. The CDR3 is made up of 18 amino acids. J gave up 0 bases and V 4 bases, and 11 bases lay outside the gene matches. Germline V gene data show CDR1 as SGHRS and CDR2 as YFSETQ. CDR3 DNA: TGCGCCAGCAGCCTACAGGGACAGGGTTCAGGCTCTGGAAACACCATATATTTT. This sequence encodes CASSLQGQGSGSGNTIYF.

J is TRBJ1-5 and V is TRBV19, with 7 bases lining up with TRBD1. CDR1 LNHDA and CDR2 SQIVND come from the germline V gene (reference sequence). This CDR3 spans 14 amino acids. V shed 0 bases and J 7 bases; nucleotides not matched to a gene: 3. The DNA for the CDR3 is TGTGCCAGTAGTATAGAACAGGGGCGGCAGCCCCAGCATTTT. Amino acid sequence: CASSIEQGRQPQHF.

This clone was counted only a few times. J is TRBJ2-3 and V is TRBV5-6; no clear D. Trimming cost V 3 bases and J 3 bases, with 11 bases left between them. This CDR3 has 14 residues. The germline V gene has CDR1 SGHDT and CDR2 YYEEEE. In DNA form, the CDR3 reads TGTGCCAGCAGCTCCAACCCCGGGACAGATACGCAGTATTTT. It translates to CASSSNPGTDTQYF.

CDR3 sequence reads: CASRHSGGQETQYF. The CDR3 DNA reads as TGTGCCAGCAGGCATAGCGGGGGACAAGAGACCCAGTACTTC. The chain recombines TRBV7-2 with TRBJ2-5; TRBD2 aligns across 9 bases. J was trimmed by 2 bases and V by 6 bases; bases with no gene match: 4. CDR3 length: 14 amino acids. Germline V gene data show CDR1 as SGHTA and CDR2 as FQGNSA.

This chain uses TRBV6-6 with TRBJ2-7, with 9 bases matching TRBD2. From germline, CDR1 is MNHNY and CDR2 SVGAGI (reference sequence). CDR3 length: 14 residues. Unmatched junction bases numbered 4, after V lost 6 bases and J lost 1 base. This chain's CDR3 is CASRPSGASYEQYF. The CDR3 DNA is TGTGCCAGCAGACCTAGCGGGGCATCCTACGAGCAGTACTTC.

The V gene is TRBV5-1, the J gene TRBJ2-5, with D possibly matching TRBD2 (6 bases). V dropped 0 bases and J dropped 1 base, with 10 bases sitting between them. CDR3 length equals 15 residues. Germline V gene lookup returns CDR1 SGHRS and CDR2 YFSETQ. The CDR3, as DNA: TGCGCCAGCAGCTTGGGGGGACTCCCCCAAGAGACCCAGTACTTC. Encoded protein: CASSLGGLPQETQYF.